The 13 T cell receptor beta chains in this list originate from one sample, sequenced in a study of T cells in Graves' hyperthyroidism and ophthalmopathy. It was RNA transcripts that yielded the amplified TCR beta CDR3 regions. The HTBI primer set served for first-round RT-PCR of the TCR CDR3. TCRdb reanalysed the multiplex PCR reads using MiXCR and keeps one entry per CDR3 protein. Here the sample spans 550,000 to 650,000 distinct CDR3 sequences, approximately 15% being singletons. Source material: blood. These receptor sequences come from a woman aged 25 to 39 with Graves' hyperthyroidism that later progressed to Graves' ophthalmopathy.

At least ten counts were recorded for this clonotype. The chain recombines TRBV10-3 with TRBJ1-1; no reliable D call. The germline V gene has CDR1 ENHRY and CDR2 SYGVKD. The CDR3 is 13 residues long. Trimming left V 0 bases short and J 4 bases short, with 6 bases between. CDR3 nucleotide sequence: TGTGCCATCAGTGAGTCGTCGGTCACTGAAGCTTTCTTT. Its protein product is CAISESSVTEAFF.

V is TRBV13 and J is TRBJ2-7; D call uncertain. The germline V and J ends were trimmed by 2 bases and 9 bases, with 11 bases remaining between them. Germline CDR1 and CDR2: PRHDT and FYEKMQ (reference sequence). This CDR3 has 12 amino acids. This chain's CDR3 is CASSLIGLGQYF. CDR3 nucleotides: TGTGCCAGCAGCTTAATAGGGCTGGGGCAGTACTTC.

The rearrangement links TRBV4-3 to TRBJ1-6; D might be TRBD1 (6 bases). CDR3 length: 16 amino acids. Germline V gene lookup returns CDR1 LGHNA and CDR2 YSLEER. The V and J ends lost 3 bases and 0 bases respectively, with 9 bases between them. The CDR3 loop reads CASSQGHSSYNSPLHF. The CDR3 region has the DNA TGCGCCAGCAGCCAGGGACACAGCTCCTATAATTCACCCCTCCACTTT.

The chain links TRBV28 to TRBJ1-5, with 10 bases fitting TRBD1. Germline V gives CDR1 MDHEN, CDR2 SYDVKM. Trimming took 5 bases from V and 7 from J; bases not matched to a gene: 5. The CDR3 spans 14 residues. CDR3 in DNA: TGTGCCAGCAGTACCCGACAGGGGGCCCAGCCCCAGCATTTT. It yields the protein CASSTRQGAQPQHF.

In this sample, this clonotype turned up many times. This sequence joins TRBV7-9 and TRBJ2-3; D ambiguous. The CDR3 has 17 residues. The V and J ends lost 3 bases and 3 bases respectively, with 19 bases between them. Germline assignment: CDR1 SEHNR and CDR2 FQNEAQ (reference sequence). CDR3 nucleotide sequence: TGTGCCAGCAGCTTGACGGAAAACTATCGGAGAACAGATACGCAGTATTTT. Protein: CASSLTENYRRTDTQYF.

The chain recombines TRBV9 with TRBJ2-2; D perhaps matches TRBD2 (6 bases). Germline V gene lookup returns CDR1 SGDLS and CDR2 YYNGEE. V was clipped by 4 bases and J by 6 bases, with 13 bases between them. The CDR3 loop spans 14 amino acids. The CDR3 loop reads CASSSSGGPGELFF. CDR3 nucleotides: TGTGCCAGCAGCTCCTCTGGAGGGCCCGGGGAGCTGTTTTTT.

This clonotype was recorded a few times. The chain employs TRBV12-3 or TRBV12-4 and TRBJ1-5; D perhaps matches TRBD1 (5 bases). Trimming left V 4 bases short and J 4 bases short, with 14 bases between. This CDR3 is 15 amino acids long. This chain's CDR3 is CASSSAPDRNQPQHF. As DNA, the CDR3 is TGTGCCAGCAGTTCCGCCCCCGACAGAAATCAGCCCCAGCATTTT.

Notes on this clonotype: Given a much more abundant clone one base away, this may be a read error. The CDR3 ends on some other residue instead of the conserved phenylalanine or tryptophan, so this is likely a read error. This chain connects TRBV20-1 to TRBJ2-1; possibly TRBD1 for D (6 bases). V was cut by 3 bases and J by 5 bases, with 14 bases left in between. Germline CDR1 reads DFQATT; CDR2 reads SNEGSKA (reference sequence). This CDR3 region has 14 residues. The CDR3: CSAREQGRDNEQFL. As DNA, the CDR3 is TGCAGTGCTAGGGAACAGGGTCGGGACAATGAGCAGTTCCTC.

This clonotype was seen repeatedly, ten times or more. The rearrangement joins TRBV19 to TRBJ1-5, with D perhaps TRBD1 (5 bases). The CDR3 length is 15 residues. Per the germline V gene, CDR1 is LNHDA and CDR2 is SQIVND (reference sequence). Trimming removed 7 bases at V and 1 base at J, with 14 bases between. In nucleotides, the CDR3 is TGTGCCAGTATTGGGAGGGAGGGGAGCAATCAGCCCCAGCATTTT. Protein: CASIGREGSNQPQHF.

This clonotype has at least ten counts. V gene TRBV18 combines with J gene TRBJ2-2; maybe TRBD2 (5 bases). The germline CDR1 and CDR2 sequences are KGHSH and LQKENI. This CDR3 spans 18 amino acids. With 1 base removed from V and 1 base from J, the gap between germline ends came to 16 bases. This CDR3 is CASSPLTVTGGNTGELFF. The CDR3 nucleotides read TGTGCCAGCTCACCACTGACTGTAACCGGAGGGAACACCGGGGAGCTGTTTTTT.

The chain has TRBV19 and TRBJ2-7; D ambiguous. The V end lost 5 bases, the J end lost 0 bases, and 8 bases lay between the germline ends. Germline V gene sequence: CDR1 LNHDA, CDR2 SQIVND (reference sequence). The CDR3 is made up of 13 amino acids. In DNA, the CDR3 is TGTGCCAGTAGTCACGATAGCTCCTACGAGCAGTACTTC. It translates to CASSHDSSYEQYF.

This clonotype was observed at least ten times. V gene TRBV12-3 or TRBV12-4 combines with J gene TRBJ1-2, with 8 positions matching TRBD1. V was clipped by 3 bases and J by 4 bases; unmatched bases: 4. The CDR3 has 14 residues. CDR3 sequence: CASSFRGRSYGYTF. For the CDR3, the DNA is TGTGCCAGCAGTTTCAGGGGGCGTTCCTATGGCTACACCTTC.

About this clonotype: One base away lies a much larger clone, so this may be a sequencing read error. For the CDR3, the DNA is TGTGGCAGCAGTTACAGGGGGACAGGGGGCGGAGAGACCCAGTACTTC. Translated: CGSSYRGTGGGETQYF. The chain uses TRBV11-1 and TRBJ2-5; TRBD1 matches at 12 bases. Looked up from germline, CDR1 is SGHAT and CDR2 is FQDESV (reference sequence). The CDR3 has 16 residues.